Listed below are T cell receptor beta chains from one sample, sequenced in a study of regulatory T cells in long-lasting Graves disease. TCRdb called the multiplex PCR reads again in MiXCR, with one record for every CDR3 protein. Of approximately 440,000 distinct CDR3 sequences in the sample, around 15% were seen once. The data also belong to a second study, concerning T cells in Graves' hyperthyroidism and ophthalmopathy.

The specimen was peripheral blood mononuclear cells (PBMCs), collected at new diagnosis, from a patient treated with antithyroid drugs. The receptors come from a man aged 40-50 years with Graves disease. Both conserved end residues are part of each CDR3. The D gene is left open where the match is weak. Clone size is given for some rows only: seen once, a few or many times, or a class if the clone is expanded.

cdr3_nt cdr3_aa clone_size cdr3_length j_call d_call v_call
TGTGCCACCTCAAGGAGCGCTGAGCAGTTCTTC CATSRSAEQFF few 11 TRBJ2-1 NA TRBV15
TGTGCCAGCAGCCCCGGGACAGCCTTCACCGGGGAGCTGTTTTTT CASSPGTAFTGELFF NA 15 TRBJ2-2 TRBD1 TRBV5-8
TGCAGTGCGGAGAGGCTGGATGGGGGGACTAGCGGGAGTTACGAGCAGTACTTC CSAERLDGGTSGSYEQYF many 18 TRBJ2-7 TRBD2 TRBV20-1
TGTGCCAGCAGCCAAAGCCGCGAGGGGCCCCAGCATTTT CASSQSREGPQHF many 13 TRBJ1-5 NA TRBV3-1
TGTGCCAGCAGCGCCTCCACAGGGAGAATGCTTTCACCCCTCCACTTT CASSASTGRMLSPLHF many 16 TRBJ1-6 NA TRBV11-2
TGTGCCAGCAGCTTAACTGTATTCGGGGCCCTCCACTTT CASSLTVFGALHF NA 13 TRBJ1-6 NA TRBV7-3
TGTGCCAGCAGCCGTGGGATACAAGAGACCCAGTACTTC CASSRGIQETQYF many 13 TRBJ2-5 NA TRBV7-2
TGTGCCAGCAGTCGACAGGGGGCAATCTGGGAGCAGTTCTTC CASSRQGAIWEQFF few 14 TRBJ2-1 TRBD1 TRBV6-1
TGTGCCAGCAGCTTCCGGGACAGCAACTTTTATGGCTACACCTTC CASSFRDSNFYGYTF NA 15 TRBJ1-2 TRBD1 TRBV7-9
TGTGCCAGCAGTCCAACATGGTATGGCTACACCTTC CASSPTWYGYTF many 12 TRBJ1-2 NA TRBV28
TGTGCCAGCAGTTTAGCACTACTTGGGACAGGGGAGTGGTACACTGAAGCTTTCTTT CASSLALLGTGEWYTEAFF many 19 TRBJ1-1 TRBD1 TRBV12-3/TRBV12-4
TGTGCCAGCAAGCCCGCGGGGATGTTCTCCTACGAGCAGTACTTC CASKPAGMFSYEQYF many 15 TRBJ2-7 NA TRBV27
TGCAGTGCTAGTTGGACTAGCGGGAGGGTCTATGCGCAGTATTTT CSASWTSGRVYAQYF NA 15 TRBJ2-3 TRBD2 TRBV20-1
TGTGCCAGTAGTATAACCGGACTAGCGGGAGGACAAGAGACCCAGTACTTC CASSITGLAGGQETQYF many 17 TRBJ2-5 TRBD2 TRBV19
TGTGCCAGCAGGGATCGGGGGACTGAAGCTTTCTTT CASRDRGTEAFF many 12 TRBJ1-1 NA TRBV28
TGTGCCAGCAGCGAACAACCGACAGGGGAGCTCAACTATGGCTACACCTTC CASSEQPTGELNYGYTF many 17 TRBJ1-2 TRBD1 TRBV9
TGTGCCAGCAGCTTCAGGGGAGAGGTTTACCGGGAGCTGTTTTTT CASSFRGEVYRELFF many 15 TRBJ2-2 NA TRBV2
TGTGCCAGCAGTTCCGGGACAGGGGGCGGCAATCAGCCCCAGCATTTT CASSSGTGGGNQPQHF NA 16 TRBJ1-5 TRBD1 TRBV12-3/TRBV12-4
TGTGCCAGCAGCCGAAGACTAGCGGGAGAGAACGAGCAGTACTTC CASSRRLAGENEQYF many 15 TRBJ2-7 TRBD2 TRBV13
TGTGCCAGCAGCCAAGGGACGGGTGTCTGGGAGACCCAGTACTTC CASSQGTGVWETQYF many 15 TRBJ2-5 NA TRBV14
TGTGCCAGCAGCTTAATCGGGACGGAGACAGATACGCAGTATTTT CASSLIGTETDTQYF many 15 TRBJ2-3 NA TRBV11-1
TGTGCCAGCAGTTTAACTAGCGTCCGTCGGGGTGAGCAGTACTTC CASSLTSVRRGEQYF many 15 TRBJ2-7 TRBD2 TRBV3-1
TGCAGCGTTGAATCGGGCGCCAAGTTGTACAATGAGCAGTTCTTC CSVESGAKLYNEQFF many 15 TRBJ2-1 NA TRBV29-1
TGTGCCAGCAGCTCTATGTGGGAGCCCACAGATACGCAGTATTTT CASSSMWEPTDTQYF many 15 TRBJ2-3 NA TRBV11-2
TGTGCCAGTAGTCTGGACCTCTATGGCTACACCTTC CASSLDLYGYTF many 12 TRBJ1-2 NA TRBV19
TGTGCCACCAGCAGAGGGGACCGGGACAGGGGGCCTTTGAACACCGGGGAGCTGTTTTTT CATSRGDRDRGPLNTGELFF many 20 TRBJ2-2 TRBD1 TRBV15
TGTGCCAGCAGTGACGGGATTCGCGAGTACTTC CASSDGIREYF many 11 TRBJ2-7 NA TRBV12-3/TRBV12-4
TGCAGCGTTAGGACAGGGAACACTGAAGCTTTCTTT CSVRTGNTEAFF many 12 TRBJ1-1 TRBD1 TRBV29-1
TGTGCCAGCAGTGAAGCGGGTGGTCGGTCAGATACGCAGTATTTT CASSEAGGRSDTQYF many 15 TRBJ2-3 NA TRBV6-1
TGCGCCAGCAGCCACGAAGGGTACAGGGGGGGTGAAAAACTGTTTTTT CASSHEGYRGGEKLFF few 16 TRBJ1-4 TRBD1 TRBV4-1
TGTGCCAGCAGTATCTTCGGACAGTACAATGAGCAGTTCTTC CASSIFGQYNEQFF many 14 TRBJ2-1 NA TRBV28
TGTGCCAGCAGTTACGGGGGTAGCAATCAGCCCCAGCATTTT CASSYGGSNQPQHF NA 14 TRBJ1-5 NA TRBV6-5
TGCGCCAGCAGCTTGGGGCTCTTGGGAGATACGCAGTATTTT CASSLGLLGDTQYF NA 14 TRBJ2-3 NA TRBV5-1
TGTGCCATCAGGCCGGGGACTGGCGGATTCAACGGGGAGCTGTTTTTT CAIRPGTGGFNGELFF few 16 TRBJ2-2 NA TRBV10-3
TGCAGTGCTGGACAGGGGAATGAGCAGTTCTTC CSAGQGNEQFF many 11 TRBJ2-1 TRBD1 TRBV20-1
TGTGCCAGCAGCCAAGGGAGAGGATCGGACTATGGCTGCACCTTC CASSQGRGSDYGCTF NA 15 TRBJ1-2 NA TRBV3-1
TGTGCCAGCAGGTCCCTATGGCGTGAAGGAAATTCACCCCTCCACTTT CASRSLWREGNSPLHF few 16 TRBJ1-6 NA TRBV7-2
TGCGCCAGCAGCTTGGTCGAACAGGGGGAGTACACCGGGGAGCTGTTTTTT CASSLVEQGEYTGELFF many 17 TRBJ2-2 TRBD1 TRBV5-1
TGCAGTGCTTCTCAACGGATAGGGGCCCTAAATGAAAAACTGTTTTTT CSASQRIGALNEKLFF few 16 TRBJ1-4 NA TRBV20-1
TGTGCCAGCAGTTACGGGACAGGGAAATGGGAGACCCAGTACTTC CASSYGTGKWETQYF NA 15 TRBJ2-5 TRBD1 TRBV6-5
TGTGCCAGCAGCTTCCGGGACAGGGCTAGCTATGGCTACACCTTC CASSFRDRASYGYTF few 15 TRBJ1-2 TRBD1 TRBV5-6
TGTGCCAGCAGCGGCACCTTCTCAGGGCATTTGGAAAAACTGTTTTTT CASSGTFSGHLEKLFF many 16 TRBJ1-4 NA TRBV11-2
TGTGCCAGCTCTACCGGGACTAGCGGGAGATCCTACAATGAGCAGTTCTTC CASSTGTSGRSYNEQFF NA 17 TRBJ2-1 TRBD2 TRBV13
TGTGCCAGCAGCCAAGTCACTAGCGGGATGTCAGATACGCAGTATTTT CASSQVTSGMSDTQYF many 16 TRBJ2-3 TRBD2 TRBV14
TGTGCCACCAGCACGACAGAACCCTACAATGAGCAGTTCTTC CATSTTEPYNEQFF many 14 TRBJ2-1 NA TRBV15
TGTGCCAGCAGTCCAACAAGGACTAGCGGGCTGGGCACAGATACGCAGTATTTT CASSPTRTSGLGTDTQYF many 18 TRBJ2-3 TRBD2 TRBV6-1
TGCAGTTCCGGGACTAGCGGTTATCCGGGGCCCCAGTACTTC CSSGTSGYPGPQYF NA 14 TRBJ2-5 TRBD2 TRBV20-1
TGTGCCAGCAGTGGGGACCCGGGACAGAGATACAATGAGCAGTTCTTC CASSGDPGQRYNEQFF few 16 TRBJ2-1 TRBD1 TRBV2
TGTGCCAGCAGTTTATCGGGAGGGGGGCATGAGCAGTTCTTC CASSLSGGGHEQFF many 14 TRBJ2-1 TRBD2 TRBV12-3/TRBV12-4
TGTGCCAGCAGTGACCCCCTAAGCTCCTACAATGAGCAGTTCTTC CASSDPLSSYNEQFF few 15 TRBJ2-1 NA TRBV2
TGTGCCACCAGTGATGGGAACAGGGGCAGCAATCAGCCCCAGCATTTT CATSDGNRGSNQPQHF many 16 TRBJ1-5 TRBD1 TRBV24-1
TGTGCCAGCAGTTTAGGACTAGCGGGGGGGTTGGATACGCAGTATTTT CASSLGLAGGLDTQYF many 16 TRBJ2-3 TRBD2 TRBV12-3/TRBV12-4
TGCAGTGGAATCCGGGACTTGAACACCGGGGAGCTGTTTTTT CSGIRDLNTGELFF many 14 TRBJ2-2 NA TRBV20-1
TGCGCCAGCAGCTTTAGTGCGGGGGGAGATACGCAGTATTTT CASSFSAGGDTQYF many 14 TRBJ2-3 TRBD2 TRBV5-1
TGTGCCACCAGTGATGCCGGGCCCTACTATGGCTACACCTTC CATSDAGPYYGYTF few 14 TRBJ1-2 NA TRBV24-1
TGCAGTGCTAGTTATGGTGATAGCTCCTACAATGAGCAGTTCTTC CSASYGDSSYNEQFF few 15 TRBJ2-1 NA TRBV20-1
TGTGCCAGCTCAACGACAGGGATCAATCAGCCCCAGCATTTT CASSTTGINQPQHF many 14 TRBJ1-5 TRBD1 TRBV18
TGTGCCAGCAGTCCTTGGGAGGGGACGGGCAATCAGCCCCAGCATTTT CASSPWEGTGNQPQHF few 16 TRBJ1-5 NA TRBV12-3/TRBV12-4
TGTGCCAGCAGACCGAGCGGGAGGGCCTACTACAATGAGCAGTTCTTC CASRPSGRAYYNEQFF few 16 TRBJ2-1 TRBD2 TRBV12-3/TRBV12-4